This paragraph covers one T cell receptor (beta chain) sequence. Ages ranged from about 18 to 89 years, with residence in more than 20 US areas. The data originate from a study of blood T cell repertoires in COVID-19. Study summary: Two negative PCRs, clearance, or symptom resolution had been documented for recovered Cohort 3 donors. Samples of COVID-19 (acute and convalescent) were obtained from the United States, Italy and Spain. T cells, B-cell-depleted T cells, or PBMCs supplied cDNA or gDNA.

Sequenced by immunoSEQ multiplex PCR; TCRdb stores in-frame clones only, minus some. Among over 200,000 clones, roughly 90% were seen once, and the ten largest hold over 3%. The sequencing input was PBMCs or T cells enriched from blood (not recorded which). The source is a woman aged 45 to 65 in a cohort exposed to, infected with or recovered from COVID-19 (not recorded which).

The CDR3 loop is CASNSDSAGTGAPNNYGYTF. The CDR3 bases are TGTGCCAGTAATTCCGACTCAGCCGGGACAGGGGCGCCGAATAACTATGGCTACACCTTC. J is TRBJ1-2 and V is TRBV19, with 10 positions matching TRBD1. The V gene end was trimmed by 7 bases and the J gene end by 1 base; junction bases not matched to a gene: 21. This CDR3 contains 20 residues. Germline CDR1 LNHDA, CDR2 SQIVND (reference sequence).